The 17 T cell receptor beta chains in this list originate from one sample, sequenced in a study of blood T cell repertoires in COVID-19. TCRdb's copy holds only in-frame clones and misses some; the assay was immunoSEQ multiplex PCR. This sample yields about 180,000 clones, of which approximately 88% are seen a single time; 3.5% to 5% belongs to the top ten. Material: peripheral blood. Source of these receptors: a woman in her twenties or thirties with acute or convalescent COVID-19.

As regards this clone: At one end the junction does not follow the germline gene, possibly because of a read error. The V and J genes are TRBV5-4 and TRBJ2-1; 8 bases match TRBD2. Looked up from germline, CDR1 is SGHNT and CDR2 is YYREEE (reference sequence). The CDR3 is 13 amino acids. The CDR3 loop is CASSSGLANGQFF. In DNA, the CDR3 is TGTGCCAGCAGTTCAGGACTAGCCAATGGGCAGTTCTTC.

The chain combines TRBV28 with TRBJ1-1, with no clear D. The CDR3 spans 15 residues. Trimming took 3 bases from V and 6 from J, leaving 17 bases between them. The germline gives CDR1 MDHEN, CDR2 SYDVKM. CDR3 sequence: CASSFVRREGAEAFF. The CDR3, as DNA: TGTGCCAGCAGTTTTGTCAGGAGGGAGGGCGCTGAAGCTTTCTTT.

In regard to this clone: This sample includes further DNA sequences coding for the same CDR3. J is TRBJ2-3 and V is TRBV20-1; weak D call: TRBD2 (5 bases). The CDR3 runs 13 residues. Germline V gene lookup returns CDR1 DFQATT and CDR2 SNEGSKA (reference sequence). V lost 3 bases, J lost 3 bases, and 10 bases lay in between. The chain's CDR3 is CSASLLVTDTQYF. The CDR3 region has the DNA TGCAGTGCTAGTTTACTAGTAACAGATACGCAGTATTTT.

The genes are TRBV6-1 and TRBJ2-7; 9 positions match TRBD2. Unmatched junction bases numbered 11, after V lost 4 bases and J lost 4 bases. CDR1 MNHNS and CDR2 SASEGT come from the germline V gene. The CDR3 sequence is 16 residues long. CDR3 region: CASSGALAGANYEQYF. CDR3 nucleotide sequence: TGTGCCAGCAGTGGAGCTTTAGCGGGGGCGAATTACGAGCAGTACTTC.

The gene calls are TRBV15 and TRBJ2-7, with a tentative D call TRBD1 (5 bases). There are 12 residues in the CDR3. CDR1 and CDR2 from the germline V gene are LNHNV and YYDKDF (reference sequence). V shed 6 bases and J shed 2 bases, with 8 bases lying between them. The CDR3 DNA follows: TGTGCCACCAGTCAGGGCCCCTACGAGCAGTACTTC. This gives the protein CATSQGPYEQYF.

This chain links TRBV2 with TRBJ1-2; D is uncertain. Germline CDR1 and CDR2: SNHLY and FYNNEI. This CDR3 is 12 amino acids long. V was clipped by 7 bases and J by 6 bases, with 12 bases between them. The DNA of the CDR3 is TGTGCCAGCAAGCAGGCGATCCATGGCTACACCTTC. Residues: CASKQAIHGYTF.

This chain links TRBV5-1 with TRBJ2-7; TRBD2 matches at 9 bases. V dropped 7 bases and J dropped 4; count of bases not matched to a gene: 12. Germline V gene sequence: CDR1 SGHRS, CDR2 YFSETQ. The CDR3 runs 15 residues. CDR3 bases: TGCGCCAGCGCTGGTAGGGGGCTAGCGGGATACGAGCAGTACTTC. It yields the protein CASAGRGLAGYEQYF. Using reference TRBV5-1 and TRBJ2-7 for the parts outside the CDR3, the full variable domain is KAGVTQTPRYLIKTRGQQVTLSCSPISGHRSVSWYQQTPGQGLQFLFEYFSETQRNKGNFPGRFSGRQFSNSRSEMNVSTLELGDSALYLCASAGRGLAGYEQYFGPGTRLTVT.

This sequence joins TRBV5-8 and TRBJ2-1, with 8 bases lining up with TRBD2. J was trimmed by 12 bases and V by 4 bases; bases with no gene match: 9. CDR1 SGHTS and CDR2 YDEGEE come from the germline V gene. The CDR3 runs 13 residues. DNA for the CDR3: TGTGCCAGCAGCCGCGGGGGGATTATTCGGCAGTTCTTC. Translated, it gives CASSRGGIIRQFF. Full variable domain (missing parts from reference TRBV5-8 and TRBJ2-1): EAGVTQSPTHLIKTRGQQATLRCSPISGHTSVYWYQQALGLGLQFLLWYDEGEERNRGNFPPRFSGRQFPNYSSELNVNALELEDSALYLCASSRGGIIRQFFGPGTRLTVL.

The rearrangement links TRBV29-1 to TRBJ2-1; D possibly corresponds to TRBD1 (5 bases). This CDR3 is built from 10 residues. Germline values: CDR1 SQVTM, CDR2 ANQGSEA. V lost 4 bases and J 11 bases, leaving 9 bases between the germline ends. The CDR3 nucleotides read TGCAGCGTTGTGGCAGGGCAGCAGTTCTTC. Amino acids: CSVVAGQQFF.

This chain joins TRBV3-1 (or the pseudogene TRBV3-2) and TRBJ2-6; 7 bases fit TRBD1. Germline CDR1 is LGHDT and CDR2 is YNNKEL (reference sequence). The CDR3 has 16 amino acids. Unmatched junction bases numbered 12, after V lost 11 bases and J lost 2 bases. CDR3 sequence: CASASTGSTGANVLTF. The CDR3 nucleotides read TGTGCCTCAGCATCGACAGGGTCGACTGGGGCCAACGTCCTGACTTTC.

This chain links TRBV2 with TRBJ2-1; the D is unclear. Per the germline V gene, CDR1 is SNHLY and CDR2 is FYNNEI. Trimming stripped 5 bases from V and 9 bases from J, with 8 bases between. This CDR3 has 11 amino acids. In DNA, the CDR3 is TGTGCCAGCAGTAGCGTTAGTGAGCAGTTCTTC. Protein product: CASSSVSEQFF.

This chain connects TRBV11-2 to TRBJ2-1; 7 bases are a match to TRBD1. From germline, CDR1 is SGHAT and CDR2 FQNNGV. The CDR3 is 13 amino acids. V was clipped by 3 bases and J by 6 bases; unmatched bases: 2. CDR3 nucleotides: TGTGCCAGCAGCTTCCGGACAGGCAATGAGCAGTTCTTC. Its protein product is CASSFRTGNEQFF.

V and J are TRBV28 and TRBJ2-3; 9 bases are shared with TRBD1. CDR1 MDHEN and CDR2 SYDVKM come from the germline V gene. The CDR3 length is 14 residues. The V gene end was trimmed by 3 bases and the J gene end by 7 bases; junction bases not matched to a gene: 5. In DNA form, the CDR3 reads TGTGCCAGCAGTTTCGGGACAGGGACTTATACGCAGTATTTT. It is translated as CASSFGTGTYTQYF.

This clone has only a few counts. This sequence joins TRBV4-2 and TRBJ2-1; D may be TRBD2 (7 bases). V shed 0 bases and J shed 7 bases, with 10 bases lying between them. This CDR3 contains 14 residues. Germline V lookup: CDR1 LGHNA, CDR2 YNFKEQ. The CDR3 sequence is CASSQEGGGNEQFF. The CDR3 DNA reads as TGTGCCAGCAGCCAAGAAGGGGGGGGTAATGAGCAGTTCTTC.

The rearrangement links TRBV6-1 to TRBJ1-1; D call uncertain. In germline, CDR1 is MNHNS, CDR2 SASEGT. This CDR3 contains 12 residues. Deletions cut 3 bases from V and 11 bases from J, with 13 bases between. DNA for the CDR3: TGTGCCAGCAGTGAGGATTCAGGTTCGGCTTTCTTT. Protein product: CASSEDSGSAFF.

The CDR3 region is CASRRRSTGELFF. Here the CDR3 DNA reads TGTGCCAGCAGGCGAAGAAGCACCGGGGAGCTGTTTTTT. The rearrangement links TRBV12-3 or TRBV12-4 to TRBJ2-2; D is unclear. The CDR3 runs 13 residues. V was pared by 6 bases and J by 4 bases, with 9 bases between.

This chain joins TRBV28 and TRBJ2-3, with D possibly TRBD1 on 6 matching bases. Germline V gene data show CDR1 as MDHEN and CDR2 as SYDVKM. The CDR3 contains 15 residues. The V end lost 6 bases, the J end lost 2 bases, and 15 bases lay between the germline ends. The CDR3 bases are TGTGCCAGCAGCAAGGGGGTCGGACCCACAGATACGCAGTATTTT. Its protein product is CASSKGVGPTDTQYF.